The clone carrying this TCR beta chain came up once. The antigen remains unidentified. These data come from a study of cytomegalovirus exposure and HLA in healthy donors. Turning to the study itself: Earlier sequencing of around 190 million T cells yielded fewer than 140 million unique TCR beta sequences. General observations from the study: Later on, analysis showed that most CMV-associated TCR beta chains appeared to be HLA-restricted.

The PCR employed 60 Vbeta primers together with 13 Jbeta primers. The assay was immunoSEQ multiplex PCR, and TCRdb's table has in-frame clones only and misses some. The sample yields about 94,000 clones, around 66% seen once. In germline, CDR1 is SGHNT, CDR2 YENEEA. CDR3 size: 18 residues. The V and J ends lost 0 bases and 3 bases respectively, with 21 bases between them. This receptor was obtained from a man aged 25-45 years in good health and CMV-seronegative. The sequenced sample consisted of PBMCs. The V gene is TRBV11-3, the J gene TRBJ2-7; D ambiguous. The CDR3 region has the DNA TGTGCCAGCAGCTTAGACCTTAAACAACAGATTAGGTACTACGAGCAGTACTTC. This sequence encodes CASSLDLKQQIRYYEQYF.